This T cell receptor beta chain comes out of a study of T cell repertoires in cytomegalovirus infection. Each CDR3 protein gets one entry after TCRdb re-called the reads with MiXCR. The sample holds 250,000 or so distinct CDR3 sequences; approximately 15% are singletons and the top ten take around half. Germline values: CDR1 MNHEY, CDR2 SVGAGI. V lost 0 bases, J lost 7 bases, and 9 bases stayed unmatched. The CDR3 loop spans 15 amino acids. At least ten counts were recorded for this clonotype. Its antigen is not identified. Study conclusions and caveats: HLA-C-restricted CMV-specific TCR beta clonotypes were dominant in the ex vivo response. Cumulated frequencies of public TCR beta families served to identify carriers of CMV plus the relevant HLA.

The rearrangement uses TRBV6-5 and TRBJ2-7, with 7 positions matching TRBD1. The specimen was CD8+ T cells from PBMCs. This sequence was found in a human donor in good health (CMV status not recorded). Some clones in this sample may be carry-over from other donors' samples. The CDR3 DNA reads TGTGCCAGCAGTTACTCGACGACAGGGTCGGGTGAGCAGTACTTC. Encoded protein: CASSYSTTGSGEQYF.